This T cell receptor beta chain was identified in a study of blood T cell repertoires in COVID-19 (dated by TCRdb to 2018 to 2020). Study-level background: Samples covering the acute and convalescent phases of COVID-19 were provided by collaborators in the United States, Italy and Spain. The prospective study material was composed of cDNA or gDNA derived from T cells, B-cell-depleted T cells, or PBMCs. The dataset comprised deeply sampled blood TCRbeta repertoires from subjects exposed to, actively infected with, or recovered from COVID-19. The repertoires were released in a freely available public database meant as a resource for research on the immune response to SARS-CoV-2. Samples were obtained from the ongoing ImmuneRACE study (first 160 participants) and from about 1,300 subjects provided by 6 global collaborators. Nearly every sample came with metadata listing a de-identified subject ID, COVID-19 status, age in years and sex. Where available, HLA class I and class II types were taken from metadata supplied by the sample provider and were not determined by assay-based typing. Broad study findings and their caveats: Clinical and demographic metadata were provided uncurated, with the amount varying by source and participant.

TCRbeta CDR3 regions were amplified from genomic DNA by means of the immunoSEQ Assay, a bias-controlled multiplex PCR. On the study's bioinformatics: The number of nucleated cells in each sample was estimated from the amplification of reference gene primers within the assay. To quantify the absolute abundance of each unique TCRbeta CDR3 rearrangement, sequence reads were collapsed and filtered. For each sample, productive Simpson clonality was calculated as the square root of Simpson's diversity index over productive rearrangements. TCRdb took this table from immuneACCESS and kept in-frame rearrangements with V and J called. Such tables lack part of the clones; where checked against another copy, unresolved V genes explain under half of the gap, and the rest is unexplained. D and trimming were read from the DNA, whereas the V and J calls and clone size are those reported in that table. The sample table holds fewer than 250,000 clones, of which about 85% were seen once. Of the sample, about 20% is held by the ten largest clones.

V sheds 0 bases and J sheds 4 bases, leaving 12 bases between their ends. Based on the germline V gene (reference sequence), the CDR1 and CDR2 sequences are LNHNV and YYDKDF. Spanning cysteine to phenylalanine, the CDR3 consists of 15 amino acids. The CDR3 DNA has 45 bases and is translated from base 1. Concerning this clone itself: No antigen is known for it. Base quality data are lacking; no much larger clone is found one base away.

The collaborating institutions used their own protocols to collect whole blood in K2EDTA tubes. For TCRbeta analysis, collaborators shipped samples as frozen whole blood, isolated PBMCs, or DNA extracted from either of those sample types. Sequenced: peripheral blood. The sequence was collected from a man younger than 40 with active or convalescent COVID-19. This sequence uses TRBV15 and TRBJ1-2; the D segment could be TRBD1, given 6 matching bases. The sequence in DNA is TGTGCCACCAGCAGAGAGTACAGGGAAGGCTATGGCTACACCTTC. Translation gives CATSREYREGYGYTF.